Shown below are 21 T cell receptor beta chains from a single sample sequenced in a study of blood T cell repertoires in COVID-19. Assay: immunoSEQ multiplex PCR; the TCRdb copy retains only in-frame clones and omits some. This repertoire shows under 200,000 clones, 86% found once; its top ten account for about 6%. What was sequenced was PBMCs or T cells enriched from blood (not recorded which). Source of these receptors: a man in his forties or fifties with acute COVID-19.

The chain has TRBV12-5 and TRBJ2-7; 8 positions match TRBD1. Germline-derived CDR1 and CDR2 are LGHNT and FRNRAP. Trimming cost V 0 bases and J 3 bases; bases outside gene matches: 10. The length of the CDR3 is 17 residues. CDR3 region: CASGLVLIGRGLYEQYF. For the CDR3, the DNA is TGTGCTAGTGGTTTGGTACTAATCGGCAGGGGGCTCTACGAGCAGTACTTC.

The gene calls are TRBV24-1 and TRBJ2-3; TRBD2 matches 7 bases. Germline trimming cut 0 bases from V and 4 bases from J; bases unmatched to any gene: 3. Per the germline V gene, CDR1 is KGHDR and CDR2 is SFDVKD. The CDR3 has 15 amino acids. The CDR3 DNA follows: TGTGCCACCAGTGATTTGCGGGGAGGGCCAGATACGCAGTATTTT. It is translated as CATSDLRGGPDTQYF.

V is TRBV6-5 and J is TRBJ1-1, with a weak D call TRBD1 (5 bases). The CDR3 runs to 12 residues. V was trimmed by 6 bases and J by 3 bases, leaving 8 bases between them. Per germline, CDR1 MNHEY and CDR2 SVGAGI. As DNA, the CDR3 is TGTGCCAGCAGAACAGGCGACACTGAAGCTTTCTTT. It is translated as CASRTGDTEAFF.

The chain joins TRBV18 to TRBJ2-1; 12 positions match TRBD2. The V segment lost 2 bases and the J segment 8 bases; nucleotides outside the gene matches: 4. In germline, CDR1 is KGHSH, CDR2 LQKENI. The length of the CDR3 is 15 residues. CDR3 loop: CASSPGLAGIDEQFF. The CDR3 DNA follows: TGTGCCAGCTCACCAGGACTAGCGGGAATCGATGAGCAGTTCTTC.

The CDR3, as DNA: TGCGCCAGCAGCTCAGATAGCGGGAGAGTTAAGGACGAGCAGTACTTC. Its translation is CASSSDSGRVKDEQYF. The rearrangement uses TRBV5-1 and TRBJ2-7; 9 bases line up with TRBD2. V shed 3 bases, J shed 5 bases, and the junction held 12 bases outside the gene matches. This CDR3 contains 16 residues. Per germline, CDR1 SGHRS and CDR2 YFSETQ.

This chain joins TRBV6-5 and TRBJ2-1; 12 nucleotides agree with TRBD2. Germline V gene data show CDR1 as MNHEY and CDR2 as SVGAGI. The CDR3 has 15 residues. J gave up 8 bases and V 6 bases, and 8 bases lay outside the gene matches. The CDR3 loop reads CASRATSGRGDEQFF. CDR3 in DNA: TGTGCCAGCAGGGCGACTAGCGGGAGAGGGGATGAGCAGTTCTTC.

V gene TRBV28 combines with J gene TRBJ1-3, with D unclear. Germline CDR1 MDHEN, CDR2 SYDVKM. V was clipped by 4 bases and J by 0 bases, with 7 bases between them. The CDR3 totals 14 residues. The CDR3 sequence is CASSSSGSGNTIYF. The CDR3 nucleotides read TGTGCCAGCAGTTCGTCAGGCTCTGGAAACACCATATATTTT.

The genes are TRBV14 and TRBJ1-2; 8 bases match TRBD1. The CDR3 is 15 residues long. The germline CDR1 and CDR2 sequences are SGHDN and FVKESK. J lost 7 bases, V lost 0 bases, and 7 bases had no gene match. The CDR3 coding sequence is TGTGCCAGCAGCCAAGAAGCAGGGGGCGCGTCTGGCTACACCTTC. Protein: CASSQEAGGASGYTF.

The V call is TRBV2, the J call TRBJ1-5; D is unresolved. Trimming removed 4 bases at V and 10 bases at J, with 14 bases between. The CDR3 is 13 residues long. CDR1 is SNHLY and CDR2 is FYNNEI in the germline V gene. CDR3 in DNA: TGTGCCAGCAGTGCTAGGTTCGGGGAACCCCAGCATTTT. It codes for CASSARFGEPQHF. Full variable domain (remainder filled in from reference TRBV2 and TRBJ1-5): EPEVTQTPSHQVTQMGQEVILRCVPISNHLYFYWYRQILGQKVEFLVSFYNNEISEKSEIFDDQFSVERPDGSNFTLKIRSTKLEDSAMYFCASSARFGEPQHFGDGTRLSIL.

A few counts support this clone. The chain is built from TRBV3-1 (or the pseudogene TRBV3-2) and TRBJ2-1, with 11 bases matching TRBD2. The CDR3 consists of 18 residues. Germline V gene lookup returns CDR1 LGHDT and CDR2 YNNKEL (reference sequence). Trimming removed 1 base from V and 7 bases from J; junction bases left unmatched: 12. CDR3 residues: CASSQASRTSGYINEQFF. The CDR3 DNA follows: TGTGCCAGCAGCCAAGCCTCTAGGACTAGCGGGTATATAAATGAGCAGTTCTTC.

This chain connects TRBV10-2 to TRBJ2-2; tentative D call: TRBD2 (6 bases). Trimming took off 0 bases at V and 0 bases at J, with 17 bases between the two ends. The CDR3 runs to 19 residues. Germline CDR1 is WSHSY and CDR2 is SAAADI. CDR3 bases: TGCGCCAGCAGTGAGTCCGGGGGATTAGCGAGAGCGAACACCGGGGAGCTGTTTTTT. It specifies CASSESGGLARANTGELFF.

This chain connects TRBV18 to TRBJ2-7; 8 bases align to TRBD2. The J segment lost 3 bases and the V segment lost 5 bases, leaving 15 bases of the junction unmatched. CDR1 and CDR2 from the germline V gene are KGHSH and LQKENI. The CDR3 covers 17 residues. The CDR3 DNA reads TGTGCCAGCTCAAGTTTGTCCGGGAGGGCCGGTGTCTACGAGCAGTACTTC. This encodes CASSSLSGRAGVYEQYF.

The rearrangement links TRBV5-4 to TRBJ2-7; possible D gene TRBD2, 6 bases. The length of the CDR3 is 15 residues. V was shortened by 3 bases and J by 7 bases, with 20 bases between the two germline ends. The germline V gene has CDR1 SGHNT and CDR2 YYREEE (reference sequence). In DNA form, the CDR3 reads TGTGCCAGCAGCTCGTCGTCGACGGGAGTGTCGGAGCAGTACTTC. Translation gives CASSSSSTGVSEQYF.

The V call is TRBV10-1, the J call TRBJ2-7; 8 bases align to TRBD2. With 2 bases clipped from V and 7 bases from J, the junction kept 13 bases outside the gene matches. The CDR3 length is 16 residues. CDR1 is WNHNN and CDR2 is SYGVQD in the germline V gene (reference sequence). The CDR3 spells CASSERTSIRLGEQYF. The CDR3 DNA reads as TGCGCCAGCAGTGAGCGGACTAGCATCCGACTGGGGGAGCAGTACTTC.

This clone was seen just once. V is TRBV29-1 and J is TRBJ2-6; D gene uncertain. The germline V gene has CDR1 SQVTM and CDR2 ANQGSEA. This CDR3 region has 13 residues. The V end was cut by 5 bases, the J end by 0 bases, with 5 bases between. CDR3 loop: CSVFSSGANVLTF. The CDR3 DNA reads TGCAGCGTTTTTAGCTCTGGGGCCAACGTCCTGACTTTC.

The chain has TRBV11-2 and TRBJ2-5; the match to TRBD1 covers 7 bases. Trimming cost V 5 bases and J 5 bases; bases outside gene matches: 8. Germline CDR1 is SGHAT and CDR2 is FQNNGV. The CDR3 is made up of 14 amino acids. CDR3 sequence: CASSRQGTRETQYF. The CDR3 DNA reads TGTGCCAGCAGCCGACAGGGAACCAGGGAGACCCAGTACTTC.

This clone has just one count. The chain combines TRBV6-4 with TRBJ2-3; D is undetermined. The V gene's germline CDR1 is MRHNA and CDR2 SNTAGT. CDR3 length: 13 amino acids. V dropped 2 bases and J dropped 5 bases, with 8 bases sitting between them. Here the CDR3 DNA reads TGTGCCAGCAGTGACGGGCTGGGAGATACGCAGTATTTT. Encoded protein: CASSDGLGDTQYF.

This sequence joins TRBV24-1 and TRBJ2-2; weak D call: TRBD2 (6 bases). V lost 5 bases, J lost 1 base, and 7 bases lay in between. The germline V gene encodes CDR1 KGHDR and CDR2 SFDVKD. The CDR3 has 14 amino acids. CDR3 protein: CATSGGLNTGELFF. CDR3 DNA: TGTGCCACCAGTGGGGGACTGAACACCGGGGAGCTGTTTTTT.

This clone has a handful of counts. The CDR3 DNA sequence: TGCGCCAGCAGCATGGGGTTAGACACTGAAGCTTTCTTT. As protein: CASSMGLDTEAFF. This chain uses TRBV5-1 with TRBJ1-1; no definite D call. The ends were cut back, 4 bases at V and 3 bases at J, with 10 bases in the middle. The germline gives CDR1 SGHRS, CDR2 YFSETQ. This CDR3 has 13 residues.

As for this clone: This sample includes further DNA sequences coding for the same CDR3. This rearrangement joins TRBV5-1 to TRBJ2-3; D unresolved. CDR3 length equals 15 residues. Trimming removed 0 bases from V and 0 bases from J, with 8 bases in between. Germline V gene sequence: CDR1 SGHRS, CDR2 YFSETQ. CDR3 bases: TGCGCCAGCAGCTTGGGAGGCGGTAGCACAGATACGCAGTATTTT. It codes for CASSLGGGSTDTQYF.

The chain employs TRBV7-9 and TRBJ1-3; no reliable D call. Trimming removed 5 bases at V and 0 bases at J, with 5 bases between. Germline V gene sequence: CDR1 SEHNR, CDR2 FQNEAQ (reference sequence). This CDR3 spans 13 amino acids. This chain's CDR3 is CASSPSSGNTIYF. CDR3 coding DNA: TGTGCCAGCAGCCCCAGCTCTGGAAACACCATATATTTT.